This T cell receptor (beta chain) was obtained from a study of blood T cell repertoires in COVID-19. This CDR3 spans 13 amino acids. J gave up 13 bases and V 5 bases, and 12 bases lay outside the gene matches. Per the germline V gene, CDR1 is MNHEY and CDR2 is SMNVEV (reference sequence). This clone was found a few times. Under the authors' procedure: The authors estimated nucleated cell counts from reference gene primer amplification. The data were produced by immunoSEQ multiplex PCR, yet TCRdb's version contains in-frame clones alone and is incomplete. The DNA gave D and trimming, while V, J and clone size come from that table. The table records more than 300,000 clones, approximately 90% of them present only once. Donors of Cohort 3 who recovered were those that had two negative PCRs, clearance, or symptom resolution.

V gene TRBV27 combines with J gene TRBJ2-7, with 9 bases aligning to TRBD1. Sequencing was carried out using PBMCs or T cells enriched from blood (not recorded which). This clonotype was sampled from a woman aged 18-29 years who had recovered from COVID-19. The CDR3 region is CASSQGPWTGVYF. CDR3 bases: TGTGCCAGCAGTCAAGGCCCGTGGACAGGGGTTTACTTC.